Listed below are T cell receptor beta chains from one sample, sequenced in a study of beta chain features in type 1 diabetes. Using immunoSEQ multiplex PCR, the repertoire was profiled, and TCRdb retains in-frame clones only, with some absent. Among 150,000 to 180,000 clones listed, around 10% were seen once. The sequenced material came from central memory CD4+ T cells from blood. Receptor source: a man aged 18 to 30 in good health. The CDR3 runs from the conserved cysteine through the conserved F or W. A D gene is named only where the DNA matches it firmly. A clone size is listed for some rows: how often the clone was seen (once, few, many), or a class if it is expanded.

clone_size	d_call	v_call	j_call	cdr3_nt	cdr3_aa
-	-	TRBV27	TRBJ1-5	TGTGCCAGGACAGGATACAATCAGCCCCAGCATTTT	CARTGYNQPQHF
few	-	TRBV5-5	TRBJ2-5	TGTGCCAGCAGCACTGGCGCAGAGACCCAGTACTTC	CASSTGAETQYF
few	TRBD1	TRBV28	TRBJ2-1	TGTGCCAGCAGTTTGGTCGACAGGGACCCCTCCTACAATGAGCAGTTCTTC	CASSLVDRDPSYNEQFF
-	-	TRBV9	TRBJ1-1	TGTGCCAGCAGCCCCCGGGGGGGACGTCTCCCTGAAGCTTTCTTT	CASSPRGGRLPEAFF
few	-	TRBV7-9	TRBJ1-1	TGTGCCAGCAGCCAGCAGGGGAACACTGAAGCTTTCTTT	CASSQQGNTEAFF
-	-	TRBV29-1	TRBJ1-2	TGCAGCGTTGTCCCCAGGGCCCCTAACAACTATGGCTACACCTTC	CSVVPRAPNNYGYTF
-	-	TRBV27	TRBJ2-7	TGTGCCAGCAGTTCCCTCGAGAGGGGACGTCCCTCCTACGAGCAGTACTTC	CASSSLERGRPSYEQYF
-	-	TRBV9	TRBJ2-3	TGTGCCAGCAGCGTAGGTCTGCTCACAGATACGCAGTATTTT	CASSVGLLTDTQYF
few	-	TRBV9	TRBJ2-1	TGTGCCAGCAGCGACCGGAGCAATGAGCAGTTCTTC	CASSDRSNEQFF
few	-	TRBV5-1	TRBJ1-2	TGCGCCAGCAGCCCGGGGGCTAACACCTATGGCTACACCTTC	CASSPGANTYGYTF
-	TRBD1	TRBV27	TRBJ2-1	TGTGCCAGCAGTTCAAGACAGGGGAAGTACAATGAGCAGTTCTTC	CASSSRQGKYNEQFF
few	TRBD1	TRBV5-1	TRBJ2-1	TGCGCCAGCAGCTTGACCGGGACAGGGATTTACAATGAGCAGTTCTTC	CASSLTGTGIYNEQFF
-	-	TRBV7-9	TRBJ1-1	TGTGCCACCAGGGATACGAACACTGAAGCTTTCTTT	CATRDTNTEAFF
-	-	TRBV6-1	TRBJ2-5	TGTGCCAGCAGTAGGACAGCCCAAGAGACCCAGTACTTC	CASSRTAQETQYF
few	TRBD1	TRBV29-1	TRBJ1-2	TGCAGCGGGACAGGCAGATATGGCTACACCTTC	CSGTGRYGYTF
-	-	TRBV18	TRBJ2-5	TGTGCCAGCTCACCTTCATGGGACAAAGAGACCCAGTACTTC	CASSPSWDKETQYF
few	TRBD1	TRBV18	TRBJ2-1	TGTGCCAGCTCACCGGGACAGCAAAATGAGCAGTTCTTC	CASSPGQQNEQFF
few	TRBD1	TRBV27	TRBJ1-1	TGTGCCAGCACTCCAGAGGGCAGGGGGCAAACTGAAGCTTTCTTT	CASTPEGRGQTEAFF
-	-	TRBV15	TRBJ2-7	TGTGCCACCAGCAGCGATCAAACCGAGCAGTACTTC	CATSSDQTEQYF
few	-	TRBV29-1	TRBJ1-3	TGCAGCGTCCTTCGTTCTATCTCTGGAAACACCATATATTTT	CSVLRSISGNTIYF
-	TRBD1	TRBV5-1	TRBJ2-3	TGCGCCAGCAGAAAACAGGGGCGGACAGATACGCAGTATTTT	CASRKQGRTDTQYF
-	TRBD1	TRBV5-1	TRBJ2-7	TGCGCCAGCAGCTTGGCAGGACAGGCTACGACCGAGCAGTACTTC	CASSLAGQATTEQYF
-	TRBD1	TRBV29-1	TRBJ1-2	TGCAGCGGCGGGACAGGGGCCTATGGCTACACCTTC	CSGGTGAYGYTF
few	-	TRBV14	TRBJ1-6	TGTGCCAGCAGCCAAGCAGGGAGTTCACCCCTCCACTTT	CASSQAGSSPLHF
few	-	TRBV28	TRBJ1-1	TGTGCCAGCAGTTCCCAAAATAGAGTGAACACTGAAGCTTTCTTT	CASSSQNRVNTEAFF
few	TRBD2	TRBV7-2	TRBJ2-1	TGTGCCAGCAGCTTACCTAGCGGGGGCCCATACAATGAGCAGTTCTTC	CASSLPSGGPYNEQFF
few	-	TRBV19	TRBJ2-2	TGTGCCAGTAGCCATCCCAGCGCGAACACCGGGGAGCTGTTTTTT	CASSHPSANTGELFF
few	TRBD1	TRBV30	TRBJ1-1	TGTGCCTGGAACAGGGGAATCATGAACACTGAAGCTTTCTTT	CAWNRGIMNTEAFF
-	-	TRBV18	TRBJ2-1	TGTGCCAGCTCAGCACTCGCGAGGTACAATGAGCAGTTCTTC	CASSALARYNEQFF
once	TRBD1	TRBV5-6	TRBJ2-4	TGTGCCAGCAGCCGGGTGGGACAGGGAGGATTGAGGGCCAAAAACATTCAGTACTTC	CASSRVGQGGLRAKNIQYF
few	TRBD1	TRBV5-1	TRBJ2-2	TGCGCCAGCAGCTTGGTTGGGACAGGACTATCCGGGGAGCTGTTTTTT	CASSLVGTGLSGELFF
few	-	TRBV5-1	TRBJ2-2	TGCGCCAGCAGCATGTGGGTCGGCCTAACCGGGGAGCTGTTTTTT	CASSMWVGLTGELFF
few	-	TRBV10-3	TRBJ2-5	TGTGCCATCAGCCAACAGAAAGAGACCCAGTACTTC	CAISQQKETQYF
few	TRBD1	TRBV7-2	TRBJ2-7	TGTGCCAGCAGCCCTCGACAGGGTCCCTACGAGCAGTACTTC	CASSPRQGPYEQYF
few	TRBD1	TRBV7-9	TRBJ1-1	TGTGCCAGCAGCCCCCGGACAGGGACTGAAGCTTTCTTT	CASSPRTGTEAFF
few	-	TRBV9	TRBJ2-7	TGTGCCAGCAGCCCCCGGGACATCGGCTACGAGCAGTACTTC	CASSPRDIGYEQYF
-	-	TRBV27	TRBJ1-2	TGTGCCAGCAGTTTAGCCTCGGGACGGGGCTACACCTTC	CASSLASGRGYTF
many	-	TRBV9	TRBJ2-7	TGTGCCAGCAGCGTATCCCCTGCCTACGAGCAGTACTTC	CASSVSPAYEQYF
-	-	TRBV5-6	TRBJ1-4	TGTGCCAGCAGCCTCCAAGGGACCGGTAATGAAAAACTGTTTTTT	CASSLQGTGNEKLFF
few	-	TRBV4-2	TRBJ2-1	TGTGCCAGCAGCGGGTCGCGAGACAATGAGCAGTTCTTC	CASSGSRDNEQFF
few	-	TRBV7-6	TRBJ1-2	TGTGCCAGCAGCTTAGGGGCCGTAGCTAACTATGGCTACACCTTC	CASSLGAVANYGYTF
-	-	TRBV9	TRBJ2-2	TGTGCCAGCAGCGTCGCCGCCGGGGCAGGCACCGGGGAGCTGTTTTTT	CASSVAAGAGTGELFF
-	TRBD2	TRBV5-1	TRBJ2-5	TGCGCCAGCAGCCGCTCGGGAGGGAAGGAAGAGACCCAGTACTTC	CASSRSGGKEETQYF
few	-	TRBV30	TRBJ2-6	TGTGCCTGGCCAGAGGCCCTTCGCAACGTCCTGACTTTC	CAWPEALRNVLTF
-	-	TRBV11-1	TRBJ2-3	TGTGCCAGCAGCTTAGGTCCAGGATGGTCAGATACGCAGTATTTT	CASSLGPGWSDTQYF
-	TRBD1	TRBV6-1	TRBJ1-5	TGTGCCAGCAGTGAACAACAGGGGTGGAATCAGCCCCAGCATTTT	CASSEQQGWNQPQHF
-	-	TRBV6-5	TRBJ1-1	TGTGCCAGCAGTGAGTGGGTTGCCACTGAAGCTTTCTTT	CASSEWVATEAFF
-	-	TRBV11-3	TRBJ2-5	TGTGCCAGCAGCACAGGGTACCAAGAGACCCAGTACTTC	CASSTGYQETQYF
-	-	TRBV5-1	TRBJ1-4	TGCGCCAGCAGCTTGGCCCGGGCAACGGCTAATGAAAAACTGTTTTTT	CASSLARATANEKLFF
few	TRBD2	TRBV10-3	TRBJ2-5	TGTGCCAGCAGTTACTATAGCGGGAGTTCCATGTTCCAGACCCAGTACTTC	CASSYYSGSSMFQTQYF
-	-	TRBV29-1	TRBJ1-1	TGCAGCGGCATAGTCAGAAGGACTGAAGCTTTCTTT	CSGIVRRTEAFF
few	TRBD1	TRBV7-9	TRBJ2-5	TGTGCCAGCAGCTCTGGGACAGGCAGCGAGACCCAGTACTTC	CASSSGTGSETQYF
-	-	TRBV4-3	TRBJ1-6	TGCGCCAGCAGCCAAGAAACAAATTCACCCCTCCACTTT	CASSQETNSPLHF
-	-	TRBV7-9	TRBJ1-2	TGTGCCAGCAGCTTAGAGGGCGTTATAGGCTACACCTTC	CASSLEGVIGYTF